The T cell receptor beta chain under discussion was sequenced for a study of spatial heterogeneity in lung cancer. Per germline, CDR1 LGHDT and CDR2 YNNKEL (reference sequence). CDR3 size: 17 residues. V lost 0 bases to trimming and J lost 1 base, with 13 bases between them. Via MiXCR, TCRdb re-called the 5' RACE reads, giving one row per CDR3 protein. The sample carries 40,000 to 55,000 distinct CDR3 sequences, roughly 15% recorded once. Time point here: sample taken at primary tumor resection. From tumor, nontumor lung or frozen PBMC, whole RNA was taken unsorted for sequencing. This clonotype appeared a few times.

The J gene is TRBJ2-1, the V gene TRBV3-1; perhaps D is TRBD1 or TRBD2 (7 bases each). The specimen comprised PBMCs, sampled at surgery. This TCR was recovered from a male donor with early-stage non-small cell lung cancer. CDR3 sequence reads: CASSQDGRGPSYNEQFF. The CDR3 coding sequence is TGTGCCAGCAGCCAAGATGGGAGGGGGCCTTCCTACAATGAGCAGTTCTTC.